This entry is about one T cell receptor (beta chain). Antigen unknown. The time point was: blood 4 weeks post-SBRT, at nephrectomy. Treatment of the sample: 15 Gy SBRT to primary tumor, nephrectomy 4 weeks later. The assay was immunoSEQ multiplex PCR, and TCRdb's table has in-frame clones only and misses some. The data show roughly 170,000 clones, 88% seen once. Germline V gives CDR1 SGHTA, CDR2 FQGTGA. V was pared by 5 bases and J by 11 bases, with 9 bases of the junction left unmatched. This CDR3 has 13 amino acids. The sample is drawn from a study of radiation and T cells in renal cell carcinoma. Findings and caveats of the study: From baseline, blood top tumor clonotypes peaked at 2 weeks post-radiation.

The specimen comprised blood, sampled from a patient whose treatment included radiotherapy and nephrectomy. The chain joins TRBV7-3 to TRBJ1-1; 9 nucleotides match TRBD1. The clonotype was recovered from a woman in her forties or fifties with renal cell carcinoma. CDR3 sequence reads: CASSLGTGNVAFF. The CDR3 bases are TGTGCCAGCAGCCTGGGGACAGGGAATGTGGCTTTCTTT.